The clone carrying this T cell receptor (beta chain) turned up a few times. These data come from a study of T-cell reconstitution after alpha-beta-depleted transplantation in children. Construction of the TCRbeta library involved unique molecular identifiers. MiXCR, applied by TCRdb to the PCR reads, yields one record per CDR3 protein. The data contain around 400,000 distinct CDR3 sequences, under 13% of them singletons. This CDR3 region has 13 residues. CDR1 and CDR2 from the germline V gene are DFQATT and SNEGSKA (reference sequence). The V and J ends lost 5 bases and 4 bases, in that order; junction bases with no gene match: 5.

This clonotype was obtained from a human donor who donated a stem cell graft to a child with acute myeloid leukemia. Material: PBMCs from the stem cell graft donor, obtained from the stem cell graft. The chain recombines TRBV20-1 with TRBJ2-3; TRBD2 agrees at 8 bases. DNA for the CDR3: TGCAGTGCTGTAGCGGGACTGCCAGATACGCAGTATTTT. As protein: CSAVAGLPDTQYF.